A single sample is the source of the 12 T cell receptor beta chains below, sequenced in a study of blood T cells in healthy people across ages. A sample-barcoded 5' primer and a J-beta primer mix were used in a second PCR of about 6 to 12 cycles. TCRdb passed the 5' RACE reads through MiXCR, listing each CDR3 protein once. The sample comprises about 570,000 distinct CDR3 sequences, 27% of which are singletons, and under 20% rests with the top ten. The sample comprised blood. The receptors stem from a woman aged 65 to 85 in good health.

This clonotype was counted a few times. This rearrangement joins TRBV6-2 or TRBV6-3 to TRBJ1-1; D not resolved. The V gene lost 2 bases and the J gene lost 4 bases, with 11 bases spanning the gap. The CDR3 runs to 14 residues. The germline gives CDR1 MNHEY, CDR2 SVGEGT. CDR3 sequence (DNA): TGTGCCAGCAGTTACGGCCGCAGGAGCACTGAAGCTTTCTTT. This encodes CASSYGRRSTEAFF.

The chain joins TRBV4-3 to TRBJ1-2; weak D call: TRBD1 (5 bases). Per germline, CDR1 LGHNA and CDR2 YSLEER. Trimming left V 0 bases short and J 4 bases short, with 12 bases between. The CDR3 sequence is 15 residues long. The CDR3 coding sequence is TGCGCCAGCAGCCAAGATTGGGAGGGGAGCTATGGCTACACCTTC. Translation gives CASSQDWEGSYGYTF.

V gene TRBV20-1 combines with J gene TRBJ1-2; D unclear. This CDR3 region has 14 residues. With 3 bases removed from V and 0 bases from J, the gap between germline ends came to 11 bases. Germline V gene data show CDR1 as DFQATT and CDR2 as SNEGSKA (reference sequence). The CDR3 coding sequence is TGCAGTGCTAGCGCTCTTTCGGCTAACTATGGCTACACCTTC. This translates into CSASALSANYGYTF.

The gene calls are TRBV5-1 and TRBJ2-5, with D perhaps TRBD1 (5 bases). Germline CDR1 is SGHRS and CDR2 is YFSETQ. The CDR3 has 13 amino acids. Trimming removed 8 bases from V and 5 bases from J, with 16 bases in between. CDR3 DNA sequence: TGCGCCAGTTCCGAGTTGGGGCGGGAGACCCAGTACTTC. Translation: CASSELGRETQYF. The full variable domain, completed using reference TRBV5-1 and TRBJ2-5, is KAGVTQTPRYLIKTRGQQVTLSCSPISGHRSVSWYQQTPGQGLQFLFEYFSETQRNKGNFPGRFSGRQFSNSRSEMNVSTLELGDSALYLCASSELGRETQYFGPGTRLLVL.

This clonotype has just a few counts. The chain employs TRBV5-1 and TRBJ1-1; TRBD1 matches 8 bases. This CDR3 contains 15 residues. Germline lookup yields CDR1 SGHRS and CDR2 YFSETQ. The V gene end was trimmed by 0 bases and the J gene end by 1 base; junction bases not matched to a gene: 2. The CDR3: CASSLGQGKNTEAFF. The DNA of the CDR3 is TGCGCCAGCAGCTTGGGACAGGGGAAGAACACTGAAGCTTTCTTT.

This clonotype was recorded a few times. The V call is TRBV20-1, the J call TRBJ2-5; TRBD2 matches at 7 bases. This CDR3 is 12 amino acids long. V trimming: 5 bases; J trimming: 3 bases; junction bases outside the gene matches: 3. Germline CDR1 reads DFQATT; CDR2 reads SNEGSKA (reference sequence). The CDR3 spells CSAWTREETQYF. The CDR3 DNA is TGCAGTGCTTGGACTAGGGAAGAGACCCAGTACTTC.

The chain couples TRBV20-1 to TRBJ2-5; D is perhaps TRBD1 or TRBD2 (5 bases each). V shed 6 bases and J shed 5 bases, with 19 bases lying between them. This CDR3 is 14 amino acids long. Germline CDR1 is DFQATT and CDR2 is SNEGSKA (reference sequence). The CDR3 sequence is CSAPRGVGVETQYF. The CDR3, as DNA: TGCAGTGCACCTCGAGGGGTGGGTGTGGAGACCCAGTACTTC.

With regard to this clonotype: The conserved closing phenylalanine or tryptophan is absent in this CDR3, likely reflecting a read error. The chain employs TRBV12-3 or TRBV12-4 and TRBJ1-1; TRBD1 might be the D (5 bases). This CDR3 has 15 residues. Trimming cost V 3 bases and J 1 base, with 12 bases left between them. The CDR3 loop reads CASSFIVTGNTEAFS. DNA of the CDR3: TGTGCCAGCAGTTTCATTGTCACAGGGAACACTGAAGCTTTCTCT.

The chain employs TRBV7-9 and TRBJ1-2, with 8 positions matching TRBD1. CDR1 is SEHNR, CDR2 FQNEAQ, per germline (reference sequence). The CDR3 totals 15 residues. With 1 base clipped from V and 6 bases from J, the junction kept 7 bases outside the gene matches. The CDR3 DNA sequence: TGTGCCAGCAGCTTAGTCACAGGGGGTACCGATGGCTACACCTTC. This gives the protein CASSLVTGGTDGYTF.

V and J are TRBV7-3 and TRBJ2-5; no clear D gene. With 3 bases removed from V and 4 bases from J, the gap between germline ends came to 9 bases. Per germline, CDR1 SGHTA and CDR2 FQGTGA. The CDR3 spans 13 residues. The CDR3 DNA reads TGTGCCAGCAGCTTTAACTGGGGAGAGACCCAGTACTTC. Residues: CASSFNWGETQYF.

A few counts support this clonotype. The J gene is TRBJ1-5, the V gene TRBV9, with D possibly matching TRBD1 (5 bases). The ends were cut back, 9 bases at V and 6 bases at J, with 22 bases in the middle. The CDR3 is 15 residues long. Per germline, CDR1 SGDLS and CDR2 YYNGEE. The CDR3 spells CATDGGMTVGQPQHF. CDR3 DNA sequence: TGTGCCACCGATGGGGGGATGACGGTGGGTCAGCCCCAGCATTTT.

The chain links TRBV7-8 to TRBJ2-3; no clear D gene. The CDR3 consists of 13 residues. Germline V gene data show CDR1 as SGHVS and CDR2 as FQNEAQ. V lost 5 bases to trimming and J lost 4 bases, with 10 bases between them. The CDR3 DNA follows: TGTGCCAGCAGCCCCCTTGGCCCAGATACGCAGTATTTT. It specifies CASSPLGPDTQYF.